This T cell receptor (beta chain) emerged from a study of sequential checkpoint blockade in melanoma. The protocol was immunoSEQ multiplex PCR, while the TCRdb copy is restricted to in-frame clones and leaves out a portion. The sample has roughly 30,000 clones, about 86% seen once; the top ten hold more than 20%. This CDR3 has 17 amino acids. Trimming took 0 bases from V and 10 from J; bases not matched to a gene: 7. Germline V gives CDR1 LGHNA, CDR2 YNFKEQ. The treatment was: randomized to nivolumab then ipilimumab (arm A) or the reverse (arm B). The receptor was isolated from a human donor with melanoma. The material was CD8+ T cells sorted from blood (inferred from file names), obtained from a patient given nivolumab and ipilimumab in sequence. V is TRBV4-2 and J is TRBJ1-6; 12 nucleotides match TRBD1. DNA of the CDR3: TGTGCCAGCAGCCAAGAGGGACAGGGGGCCGTGGAATCACCCCTCCACTTT. Its protein is CASSQEGQGAVESPLHF.